This record looks at one T cell receptor beta chain sequence and its context. Its antigen is currently unknown. This sample was taken from a study of shared clonotypes between healthy human individuals. Produced via immunoSEQ multiplex PCR; TCRdb's table is partial and in-frame only. This repertoire shows roughly 640,000 clones, roughly 97% found once; its top ten account for 0.045% to 0.07%. Study findings and constraints: Shared clonotypes: roughly 5% naive CD4, under 4% naive CD8, under 2.5% memory CD4, 0.4% memory CD8. Memory subsets generally showed lower estimated richness than naive subsets.

Trimming shortened V by 6 bases and J by 3 bases, and 15 bases separated the two germline ends. CDR1 is MDHEN and CDR2 is SYDVKM in the germline V gene. CDR3 length: 14 residues. Sequencing was done on a sample of naive CD4+ T cells sorted from blood. Subset reported: CD45RA+ positively selected. This chain connects TRBV28 to TRBJ2-7; no reliable D call. The clonotype was recovered from a woman in her 30s in good health. The CDR3 protein is CASRRELEVYEQYF. The DNA of the CDR3 is TGTGCCAGCAGAAGAGAATTAGAAGTCTACGAGCAGTACTTC.